This section outlines one T cell receptor beta chain sequence together with its context. Its target is not known. The PCR was carried out with 60 Vbeta primers and 13 Jbeta primers. Profiling relied on immunoSEQ multiplex PCR, and the TCRdb table lists in-frame clones only, not all of them. This table has 250,000 or so clones, about 93% appearing once. The data are from a study of cytomegalovirus exposure and HLA in healthy donors. General study results and limits: TCR beta chains numbering under 200 were designated cytomegalovirus-associated.

CDR1 is MNHEY and CDR2 is SVGAGI in the germline V gene. CDR3 length: 13 residues. V trimming: 6 bases; J trimming: 3 bases; junction bases outside the gene matches: 4. Material for sequencing was PBMCs. The J gene is TRBJ2-5, the V gene TRBV6-5; 7 bases map to TRBD1. This receptor was taken from a girl aged 2-10 years in good health and CMV-seronegative. CDR3 nucleotides: TGTGCCAGCAGGGGGACAGCAAAAGAGACCCAGTACTTC. It translates to CASRGTAKETQYF.